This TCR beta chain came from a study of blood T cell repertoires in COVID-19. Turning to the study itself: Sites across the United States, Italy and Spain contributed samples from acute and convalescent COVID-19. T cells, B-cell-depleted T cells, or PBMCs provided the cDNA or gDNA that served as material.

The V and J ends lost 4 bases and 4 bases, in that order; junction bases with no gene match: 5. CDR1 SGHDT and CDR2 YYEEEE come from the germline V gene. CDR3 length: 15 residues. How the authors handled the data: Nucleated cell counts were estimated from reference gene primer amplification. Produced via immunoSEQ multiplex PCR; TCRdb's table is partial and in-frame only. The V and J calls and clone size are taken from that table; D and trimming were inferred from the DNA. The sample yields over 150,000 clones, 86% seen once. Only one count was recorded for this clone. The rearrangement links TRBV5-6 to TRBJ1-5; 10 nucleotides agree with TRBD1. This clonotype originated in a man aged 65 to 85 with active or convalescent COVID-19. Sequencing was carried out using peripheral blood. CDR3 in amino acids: CASSTRTGGNQPQHF. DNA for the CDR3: TGTGCCAGCAGCACCAGGACAGGGGGGAATCAGCCCCAGCATTTT.